The text below deals with one T cell receptor beta chain. Assay used: immunoSEQ multiplex PCR; TCRdb lists only in-frame clones, some missing. This sample carries 450,000 or so clones, 85% to 90% of them seen once, and the ten largest clones take around 0.92%. The sample originates from a study of blood T cell repertoires in COVID-19. Seattle-derived patients entered the study during active infection and were followed longitudinally. Per the germline V gene, CDR1 is SGHAT and CDR2 is FQNNGV. Trimming pared 6 bases from V and 5 bases from J, leaving 11 bases between. CDR3 size: 12 residues. V and J are TRBV11-2 and TRBJ2-7; maybe TRBD2 (6 bases). The source material was peripheral blood. The sequence derives from a man aged 18-30 years with COVID-19, enrolled during active disease. In DNA, the CDR3 is TGTGCCAGCAGTAAGCCGGGGGACGAGCAGTACTTC. Encoded protein: CASSKPGDEQYF.